This T cell receptor (beta chain) was profiled in a study of T cells after yellow fever vaccination (dated by TCRdb to about 2019). Some background on the complete study: The SMART-Seq v4 Ultra Low Input RNA kit was used to prepare libraries from fractions with low cell numbers. To follow T-cell clones before and after both primary and booster YFV17D yellow fever vaccination, bulk TCR alpha and beta repertoires underwent longitudinal sequencing. Two healthy male donors, one aged 18 to 30 and one aged 30 to 40 years, were included in the cohort. Blood samples were taken at several timepoints before and after primary and secondary immunization, and bulk PBMC replicates and cell subsets were isolated. Findings and caveats that apply to the study as a whole: Because abundant contaminating clonotypes from the bulk population could be contained in FACS-sorted repertoires, computational filtering was required. Compared with the primary T-cell response, the secondary T-cell response was faster but weaker, reaching its peak on day 5 rather than on day 15. The study included only a couple of donors, which limits how far the findings can be generalized. A small fraction of clonotypes appeared in both the CD4 and CD8 compartments, likely as a result of convergent recombination. After the booster, most clones that had expanded after primary vaccination were detected again (around 97% of CD4 and 88% of CD8), suggesting broad maintenance of memory.

As regards this clonotype: Its antigen is not yet known. Base qualities are missing; no much larger clone stands one base away.

The sample's treatment or condition label, in plain terms: live attenuated yellow fever vaccine strain. Two biological replicates of bulk PBMCs were collected at each blood-draw timepoint. A standard Ficoll-Paque protocol was used to isolate PBMCs from peripheral blood. TriZol was used to extract RNA from bulk PBMCs, from CD4 and CD8 fractions, and from dextramer-positive and dextramer-negative fractions. TCR cDNA was made using 5'RACE template switching, a step that added a universal primer site and unique molecular identifiers. Priming of cDNA synthesis was performed from both the TCR alpha and TCR beta constant segments. Two PCR steps were used to amplify libraries, with sample barcodes and sequencing adapters being added in the second step. Libraries were sequenced on Illumina HiSeq 2500 (2x100 bp) or NovaSeq (2x150 bp). Per the authors' processing: MIGEC handled demultiplexing of reads and collapsing into UMI consensus sequences, while MiXCR performed V(D)J alignment. Clonotypes responding to the vaccine were identified with edgeR on replicate PBMC samples, with the criteria of FDR below 0.01 and a log2 fold change above 5 up to day 15. Bulk clonotypes were assigned CD4 or CD8 identity according to which sequenced CD4 or CD8 repertoire held them at higher abundance. TCRdb itself trimmed the public reads at Q25 with fastp, ran MiXCR and retained productive beta chains. When rows share a CDR3 protein, they turn into one entry using the most common DNA and genes. Here the V and J calls rest on TCRdb's processing, not on the authors' analysis. The sample table shows 500,000 to 650,000 distinct CDR3 sequences, and approximately 13% are seen once. Clones ranked in the top ten supply more than 13% of the sample.

Germline trimming amounts to 4 bases on V and 6 bases on J, with 9 as the count of junction bases outside the gene matches. The CDR3 holds 17 amino acids from the cysteine to the phenylalanine. Just CDR3 DNA is preserved here, 51 bases in frame from base 1. The chain couples TRBV23-1 to TRBJ2-3; 14 central nucleotides agree with TRBD2. TRBV23-1 is an open reading frame whose function is uncertain. The clonotype was recovered from a man aged 25-45 years who received the YFV17D yellow fever vaccine. Here the sequenced sample was PBMCs, taken on the day of the yellow fever booster vaccination. The CDR3 protein sequence reads: CASSRGTSGSWGDTQYF. The DNA sequence is given as TGCGCCAGCAGTCGAGGGACTAGCGGGAGTTGGGGGGATACGCAGTATTTT.